The rows below give T cell receptor beta chains drawn from one sample of a study of blood T cells in healthy people across ages. In TCRdb, the 5' RACE reads were re-called with MiXCR into one record per CDR3 protein. The sample comprises more than 600,000 distinct CDR3 sequences, around 25% of which are singletons, and 9.4% rests with the top ten. The same specimen was also included in a second study, on T cells of mothers and their children.

Sequenced: blood. The receptor set was obtained from a boy aged 5-17 years in good health. CDR3s include the opening cysteine and the closing phenylalanine or tryptophan. Each record gives: J gene, V gene, CDR3 length, CDR3 protein.

TRBJ1-2 TRBV4-2 16 CASSQDRKGVGYGYTF
TRBJ2-3 TRBV12-3/TRBV12-4 18 CASSSLLSDRSSTDTQYF
TRBJ2-3 TRBV7-3 15 CASSPRTSGSDTQYF
- TRBV27 15 CASSLQGTAVFEQFF
TRBJ1-2 TRBV20-1 13 CSARDQGWNGYTF
TRBJ2-5 TRBV7-9 12 CASSFDPPELLF
TRBJ2-1 TRBV7-6 18 CASSWPRDSPLHYNEQFF
TRBJ2-2 TRBV20-1 15 CSARSPGQRTGELFF
TRBJ2-5 TRBV18 15 CASSPPEGGQETQYF
TRBJ2-2 TRBV6-6 15 CASNRLSLNTGELFF
TRBJ2-7 TRBV4-1 17 CASSQERGSGGFYEQYF
TRBJ1-6 TRBV7-9 19 CASSLHLLGKESYNSPLHF
- TRBV20-1 14 CSASTAWGYNEQFF
TRBJ2-7 TRBV18 13 CASSRGVTYEQYF
TRBJ2-7 TRBV10-2 14 CASVDEGEPNEQYF
TRBJ2-1 TRBV3-1 14 CASSPSGGAGEQFF
TRBJ1-4 TRBV5-1 17 CASSLDPKGQGVEKLFF
- TRBV11-2 15 CASSSLDQSGNEQFF
TRBJ2-3 TRBV6-1 12 CASRGLRDTQYF
TRBJ2-3 TRBV12-3/TRBV12-4 16 CASSELGSGPRDTQYF